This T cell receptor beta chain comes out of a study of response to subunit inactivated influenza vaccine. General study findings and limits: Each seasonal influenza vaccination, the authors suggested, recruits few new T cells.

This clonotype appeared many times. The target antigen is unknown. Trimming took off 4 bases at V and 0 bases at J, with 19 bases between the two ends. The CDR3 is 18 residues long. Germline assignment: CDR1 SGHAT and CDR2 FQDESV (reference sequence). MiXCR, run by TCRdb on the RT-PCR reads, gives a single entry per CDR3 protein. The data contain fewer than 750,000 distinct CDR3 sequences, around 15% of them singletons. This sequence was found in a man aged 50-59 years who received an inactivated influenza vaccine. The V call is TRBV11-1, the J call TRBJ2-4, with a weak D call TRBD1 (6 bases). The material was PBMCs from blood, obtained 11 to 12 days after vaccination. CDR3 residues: CASSSTDRPPIAKNIQYF. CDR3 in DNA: TGTGCCAGCAGCTCGACCGACAGGCCCCCCATAGCCAAAAACATTCAGTACTTC.